These T cell receptor beta chains were read from a single sample in a study of early T cells in non-severe SARS-CoV-2 infection. One entry per CDR3 protein results from TCRdb running MiXCR on the 5' RACE reads. The sample includes around 76,000 distinct CDR3 sequences, 13% to 15% seen only once; the top ten take nearly 4%. The sequenced sample was whole blood, obtained at baseline. The receptor set was obtained from an adult who was a healthcare worker with PCR-confirmed SARS-CoV-2 infection or an uninfected control (not recorded which). Both conserved end residues are part of each CDR3. The order of the fields is CDR3 protein, V gene, clone size, J gene. Where a row states a size, it is once, few, many or the class of an expanded clone; other rows omit it.

CDR3: CASSSTGTGNTEAFF
V: TRBV7-3
size: many
J: TRBJ1-1

CDR3: CASSWAVEQYF
V: TRBV12-3/TRBV12-4
size: many
J: TRBJ2-7

CDR3: CSARGTGVSEQYF
V: TRBV20-1
size: few
J: TRBJ2-7

CDR3: CASSASAAQETQYF
V: TRBV9
size: .
J: TRBJ2-5

CDR3: CASSGGSGNTIYF
V: TRBV28
size: many
J: TRBJ1-3

CDR3: CASSLVFNEQFF
V: TRBV11-3
size: few
J: TRBJ2-1

CDR3: CASSRGLAGEETQYF
V: TRBV18
size: few
J: TRBJ2-5

CDR3: CASSPWTSGLNTGELFF
V: TRBV7-7
size: few
J: TRBJ2-2

CDR3: CSARGLLTGYEQYF
V: TRBV20-1
size: many
J: TRBJ2-7

CDR3: CASSLPEATEAFF
V: TRBV6-2/TRBV6-3
size: .
J: TRBJ1-1

CDR3: CASSSHGGLTYNEQFF
V: TRBV28
size: .
J: TRBJ2-1

CDR3: CASSFGGPGELFF
V: TRBV7-2
size: many
J: TRBJ2-2

CDR3: CASSPPSGSQETQYF
V: TRBV12-3/TRBV12-4
size: .
J: TRBJ2-5

CDR3: CASTLGNTQYF
V: TRBV28
size: .
J: TRBJ2-3

CDR3: CASSPGQGSGTDTQYF
V: TRBV3-1
size: .
J: TRBJ2-3

CDR3: CASSSRDPETQYF
V: TRBV27
size: few
J: TRBJ2-5

CDR3: CASSWRAGAATEAFF
V: TRBV12-3/TRBV12-4
size: few
J: TRBJ1-1

CDR3: CASSRGLAGQYF
V: TRBV3-1
size: few
J: TRBJ2-3

CDR3: CASSGDSLSGANVLTF
V: TRBV6-1
size: .
J: TRBJ2-6

CDR3: CASSQGEVPQETQYF
V: TRBV5-1
size: few
J: TRBJ2-5

CDR3: CSVCHGRAGETQYF
V: TRBV29-1
size: many
J: TRBJ2-5

CDR3: CASSPIRDTYNEQFF
V: TRBV7-9
size: few
J: TRBJ2-1

CDR3: CASSPTLVRTNTEAFF
V: TRBV7-9
size: many
J: TRBJ1-1

CDR3: CASRQGAVDEQFF
V: TRBV12-3/TRBV12-4
size: few
J: TRBJ2-1

CDR3: CASRLGLVTDTQYF
V: TRBV6-1
size: many
J: TRBJ2-3

CDR3: CASSLFPDNEQFF
V: TRBV7-8
size: many
J: TRBJ2-1

CDR3: CASSPGGPQETQYF
V: TRBV19
size: many
J: TRBJ2-5

CDR3: CSAVRAGGSTDTQYF
V: TRBV29-1
size: many
J: TRBJ2-3

CDR3: CASSARSGRTDTQYF
V: TRBV9
size: .
J: TRBJ2-3

CDR3: CASSYRGTGNEQFF
V: TRBV11-1
size: .
J: TRBJ2-1

CDR3: CASTGTSGSEQYF
V: TRBV6-2/TRBV6-3
size: few
J: TRBJ2-7

CDR3: CASSFRGPNRNAEAFF
V: TRBV27
size: many
J: TRBJ1-1

CDR3: CASRSGTGTDTQYF
V: TRBV5-1
size: .
J: TRBJ2-3

CDR3: CASSQGSAGVYEQYF
V: TRBV3-1
size: few
J: TRBJ2-7

CDR3: CASSDSTAGELFF
V: TRBV6-4
size: many
J: TRBJ2-2

CDR3: CATRRASTGELFF
V: TRBV15
size: .
J: TRBJ2-2

CDR3: CASSSGDGANVLTF
V: TRBV5-1
size: few
J: TRBJ2-6

CDR3: CASRAVLYSEQFF
V: TRBV6-5
size: .
J: TRBJ2-1

CDR3: CASSQEPEIAQYF
V: TRBV4-1
size: .
J: TRBJ2-3

CDR3: CASSVIRNSQETQYF
V: TRBV28
size: .
J: TRBJ2-5

CDR3: CSARVTAGTQFEFF
V: TRBV20-1
size: few
J: TRBJ2-1

CDR3: CASSLGTPNGKLFF
V: TRBV2
size: few
J: TRBJ1-4